The TCR beta chain under discussion was sequenced for a study of graft-versus-host responses after intestinal transplantation (dated by TCRdb to the early 2020s). With regard to the full study: Recipients received multivisceral, liver-intestinal, or isolated intestinal transplants. A cohort of 20 to 25 intestinal transplant recipients, including one retransplant, was enrolled, and a few patients lacking pretransplant specimens were excluded. All recipients received anti-thymocyte globulin induction followed by maintenance tacrolimus and steroids for around 3 years. To identify alloreactive clones, pre-transplant mixed lymphocyte reaction products were sequenced and compared with unstimulated pre-transplant donor and recipient T cells. Samples from three later patients were sequenced in-house on an Illumina MiSeq with MiXCR processing rather than by the commercial service. Donor T cell macrochimerism was defined as a peak of at least 4% donor T cells among recipient peripheral blood mononuclear cells. After intestinal transplantation, graft-versus-host and host-versus-graft alloreactive T cell clones were followed in the graft, circulation and bone marrow using bulk TCR-beta CDR3 sequencing. Results and caveats for the whole study, not just this receptor: In the allografts of patients with donor T cell macrochimerism, GvH to HvG T cell clonal ratios were high. The relatively low number and heterogeneity of intestinal transplant patients limited the conclusions. Early after transplant, declines in HvG clones were associated with peak levels of circulating GvH clones. GvH clones were found in recipient bone marrow, and some of the GvH clones appeared earlier in ileal mucosa or blood, which is consistent with an intestinal mucosal origin.

Library prep was done by the immunoSEQ multiplex PCR assay. For most patients, genomic DNA was subjected to high-throughput TCR-beta CDR3 sequencing by Adaptive Biotechnologies. The paper's processing steps were these. TCR sequencing data were retrieved from Adaptive's ImmunoSEQ software for around 20 patients, whereas three other patients were processed with MiXCR and VDJtools. CDR3 nucleotide sequences shared between donor and recipient were removed because their origin could not be assigned. Alloreactive clones required at least 2-fold expansion over unstimulated cells and minimum CFSE-low frequency of 0.002% (template counts) or 0.001% (read counts). Clones were considered mappable if detected in sequenced pre-transplant spleen, lymph node, or MLR CFSE-low populations of the donor or recipient. Cumulative frequency of alloreactive clones was calculated as a percentage of all sequences weighted by copy number. TCRdb took this table from immuneACCESS and kept in-frame rearrangements with V and J called. Such tables lack part of the clones; where checked against another copy, unresolved V genes explain under half of the gap, and the rest is unexplained. Clone size and V and J calls were adopted from that table, with D and trimming inferred from the DNA. The sample yields over 80,000 clones; roughly 83% were counted once. Jointly, the top ten make up roughly 1.4% of the sample.

Blood samples were collected up to 4 times in the first month after transplant and then at least monthly when available. A remark on this clone: Its binding antigen is unknown. Per-base qualities were not stored, and no clone one base away is much larger.

After removal of 2 bases from V and 2 bases from J, the junction retains 3 bases not matched to a gene. Looking up the germline V gene yields CDR1 MDHEN and CDR2 SYDVKM. The CDR3 numbers 17 residues from cysteine through phenylalanine. Only the CDR3 part of the read is kept: 51 bases, read in frame from the first base. Sequenced material: PBMCs, taken 255 days after intestinal transplant. Here the chain combines TRBV28 and TRBJ2-3; 14 central bases correspond to TRBD2. The clonotype was recovered from a human patient who received an intestinal transplant, so some T cells may come from the graft donor. CDR3 reads: CASSLRTSGGTTDTQYF. The DNA reads TGTGCCAGCAGTTTAAGGACTAGCGGGGGGACCACAGATACGCAGTATTTT.